Following are 32 T cell receptor beta chains from one sample sequenced in a study of blood T cell repertoires in COVID-19. Repertoires were generated with immunoSEQ multiplex PCR, while TCRdb's copy carries only in-frame clones and drops some. This sample carries around 170,000 clones, around 80% of them seen once, and the ten largest clones take roughly an eighth. The source material was peripheral blood. These receptors were collected from a man in his thirties or forties with active or convalescent COVID-19.

This rearrangement joins TRBV6-2 or TRBV6-3 to TRBJ1-5; 9 bases map to TRBD1. With V trimmed by 4 bases and J by 3 bases, 10 bases remained unmatched. The CDR3 extends over 17 amino acids. CDR1 and CDR2 from the germline V gene are MNHEY and SVGEGT. The CDR3 nucleotides read TGTGCCAGCAGTTCCCGGACAGGGGTTCGGGTCAATCAGCCCCAGCATTTT. It specifies CASSSRTGVRVNQPQHF.

The chain combines TRBV19 with TRBJ2-3; D might be TRBD2 (6 bases). Germline CDR1 reads LNHDA; CDR2 reads SQIVND (reference sequence). Trimming removed 3 bases at V and 5 bases at J, with 21 bases between. This CDR3 region has 17 residues. The CDR3 is CASSMSYNGMEGDTQYF. The CDR3 region has the DNA TGTGCCAGTAGTATGAGCTATAACGGAATGGAGGGAGATACGCAGTATTTT.

V gene TRBV6-5 combines with J gene TRBJ2-5; TRBD2 is a possible D gene (5 bases). The germline V gene has CDR1 MNHEY and CDR2 SVGAGI. Trimming removed 2 bases from V and 3 bases from J, with 16 bases in between. CDR3 length: 16 residues. CDR3 in amino acids: CASSYASERSEETQYF. CDR3 nucleotide sequence: TGTGCCAGCAGTTACGCGAGCGAGCGGTCCGAAGAGACCCAGTACTTC.

The genes are TRBV30 and TRBJ1-3; possibly TRBD1 for D (6 bases). The CDR3 is 13 amino acids. The germline CDR1 and CDR2 sequences are GTSNPN and SVGIG (reference sequence). Trimming removed 7 bases from V and 3 bases from J, with 13 bases in between. The CDR3 is CALVGQFGNTIYF. As DNA, the CDR3 is TGTGCCTTGGTGGGACAATTTGGAAACACCATATATTTT.

The chain recombines TRBV18 with TRBJ1-1, with a possible D match to TRBD1 (5 bases). Germline assignment: CDR1 KGHSH and CDR2 LQKENI. The CDR3 loop spans 16 amino acids. With 3 bases removed from V and 1 base from J, the gap between germline ends came to 15 bases. The CDR3 loop reads CASSPPLTVQNTEAFF. Here the CDR3 DNA reads TGTGCCAGCTCACCTCCCCTGACAGTACAGAACACTGAAGCTTTCTTT.

This clone was counted a few times. The chain employs TRBV28 and TRBJ1-1; D ambiguous. The V and J ends lost 8 bases and 0 bases respectively, with 22 bases between them. The CDR3 runs to 17 residues. From germline, CDR1 is MDHEN and CDR2 SYDVKM. This CDR3 is CASVGPRDVGMNTEAFF. The CDR3 nucleotides read TGTGCCAGCGTGGGCCCCCGCGATGTAGGAATGAACACTGAAGCTTTCTTT. The full variable domain, in which reference TRBV28 and TRBJ1-1 provide the parts outside the CDR3, is DVKVTQSSRYLVKRTGEKVFLECVQDMDHENMFWYRQDPGLGLRLIYFSYDVKMKEKGDIPEGYSVSREKKERFSLILESASTNQTSMYLCASVGPRDVGMNTEAFFGQGTRLTVV.

This clone has only one observation. The chain joins TRBV5-1 to TRBJ2-5; 9 positions match TRBD2. The CDR3 is 15 residues long. Per the germline V gene, CDR1 is SGHRS and CDR2 is YFSETQ. Germline trimming cut 2 bases from V and 5 bases from J; bases unmatched to any gene: 7. CDR3 amino acids: CASSLLAGPRETQYF. The CDR3 bases are TGCGCCAGCAGCTTACTAGCGGGTCCCCGGGAGACCCAGTACTTC.

J is TRBJ1-1 and V is TRBV2; D remains unclear. The CDR3 is 14 amino acids. Trimming stripped 2 bases from V and 1 base from J, with 8 bases between. Germline CDR1 and CDR2: SNHLY and FYNNEI. CDR3 bases: TGTGCCAGCAGTGAACAGGAGGGGAACACTGAAGCTTTCTTT. This translates into CASSEQEGNTEAFF.

The chain combines TRBV7-6 with TRBJ1-3; D may be TRBD1 (5 bases). Trimming took off 5 bases at V and 0 bases at J, with 11 bases between the two ends. Germline loops: CDR1 SGHVS, CDR2 FNYEAQ. The CDR3 has 15 residues. CDR3 sequence: CASSPTGNSGNTIYF. The CDR3 DNA reads as TGTGCCAGCAGCCCTACAGGAAACTCTGGAAACACCATATATTTT.

The chain employs TRBV14 and TRBJ1-1; 7 bases fit TRBD1. V shed 6 bases and J 2 bases; nucleotides not matched to a gene: 3. The CDR3 consists of 13 residues. CDR1 is SGHDN and CDR2 is FVKESK in the germline V gene. CDR3 sequence reads: CASRTGDNTEAFF. CDR3 in DNA: TGTGCCAGCAGAACAGGGGATAACACTGAAGCTTTCTTT.

The chain recombines TRBV12-3 or TRBV12-4 with TRBJ1-1; D uncertain. Trimming shortened V by 3 bases and J by 4 bases, and 9 bases separated the two germline ends. CDR3 length: 13 residues. The CDR3 region has the DNA TGTGCCAGCAGTTTCGCGGGTTCCACTGAAGCTTTCTTT. Protein product: CASSFAGSTEAFF.

V is TRBV9 and J is TRBJ1-6; D remains ambiguous. Germline values: CDR1 SGDLS, CDR2 YYNGEE. V lost 0 bases to trimming and J lost 6 bases, with 10 bases between them. This CDR3 region has 15 residues. CDR3 sequence (DNA): TGTGCCAGCAGCGTAGAAGCAGGTGGTAATTCACCCCTCCACTTT. Its translation is CASSVEAGGNSPLHF.

This rearrangement joins TRBV6-5 to TRBJ1-1, with D possibly being TRBD1 (6 bases). CDR1 is MNHEY and CDR2 is SVGAGI in the germline V gene. The CDR3 has 15 amino acids. Deletions cut 0 bases from V and 0 bases from J, with 8 bases between. The CDR3 coding sequence is TGTGCCAGCAGTTACTCGCCAGGGGTGAACACTGAAGCTTTCTTT. Translated, it gives CASSYSPGVNTEAFF.

The chain uses TRBV30 and TRBJ2-1; the D gene is possibly TRBD2 (5 bases). Trimming took off 8 bases at V and 6 bases at J, with 26 bases between the two ends. CDR3 length: 16 amino acids. Germline assignment: CDR1 GTSNPN and CDR2 SVGIG (reference sequence). The CDR3 loop reads CAGTGSRAPFGNEQFF. DNA for the CDR3: TGTGCCGGTACGGGGTCGAGAGCTCCGTTTGGCAATGAGCAGTTCTTC.

V usage is TRBV29-1 and J usage is TRBJ1-2, with 7 nucleotides matching TRBD1. The germline gives CDR1 SQVTM, CDR2 ANQGSEA. V shed 1 base and J 3 bases; nucleotides not matched to a gene: 2. The length of the CDR3 is 13 residues. The CDR3 DNA reads as TGCAGCGTTGAAGCAGGGGGATACTATGGCTACACCTTC. Its protein product is CSVEAGGYYGYTF.

V gene TRBV11-3 combines with J gene TRBJ2-4; TRBD2 is a possible D gene (5 bases). The CDR3 is 14 amino acids. V lost 5 bases to trimming and J lost 7 bases, with 15 bases between them. Germline CDR1 is SGHNT and CDR2 is YENEEA. The CDR3 coding sequence is TGTGCCAGCAGCCTAGGAGGTGAAATTAACATTCAGTACTTC. Translating gives CASSLGGEINIQYF. The full variable domain, in which reference TRBV11-3 and TRBJ2-4 provide the parts outside the CDR3, is EAGVVQSPRYKIIEKKQPVAFWCNPISGHNTLYWYLQNLGQGPELLIRYENEEAVDDSQLPKDRFSAERLKGVDSTLKIQPAELGDSAVYLCASSLGGEINIQYFGAGTRLSVL.

V and J are TRBV5-1 and TRBJ2-5, with D possibly TRBD2 on 5 matching bases. Trimming shortened V by 6 bases and J by 5 bases, and 20 bases separated the two germline ends. The CDR3 consists of 15 residues. Germline-derived CDR1 and CDR2 are SGHRS and YFSETQ. The CDR3 DNA sequence: TGCGCCAGCATCCCGGGGAAAGCCCGTATGGAGACCCAGTACTTC. It encodes CASIPGKARMETQYF.

V usage is TRBV3-1 (or the pseudogene TRBV3-2) and J usage is TRBJ2-7; 10 bases are shared with TRBD1. Germline-derived CDR1 and CDR2 are LGHDT and YNNKEL (reference sequence). V lost 6 bases to trimming and J lost 0 bases; unmatched junction nucleotides: 5. CDR3 length: 15 amino acids. The CDR3 coding sequence is TGTGCCAGCAGTTACGGGACAGGGGCCTCCTACGAGCAGTACGTC. It translates to CASSYGTGASYEQYV.

The V call is TRBV6-2 or TRBV6-3, the J call TRBJ2-2; a weak D match, TRBD1 (6 bases). The V gene lost 4 bases and the J gene lost 4 bases, with 10 bases spanning the gap. Germline CDR1 MNHEY, CDR2 SVGEGT. The CDR3 runs 14 residues. The CDR3 DNA is TGTGCCAGCAGTTTTCAGGGGCGCACCGGGGAGCTGTTTTTT. Its translation is CASSFQGRTGELFF.

The chain recombines TRBV14 with TRBJ1-5; the D gene is possibly TRBD1 (6 bases). Trimming took 4 bases from V and 0 from J, leaving 13 bases between them. This CDR3 comprises 16 residues. Germline V gene sequence: CDR1 SGHDN, CDR2 FVKESK. CDR3: CASSPGQLPSNQPQHF. The CDR3 DNA sequence: TGTGCCAGCAGCCCCGGACAGCTACCTAGCAATCAGCCCCAGCATTTT. Supplemented by reference TRBV14 and TRBJ1-5, the full variable domain reads EAGVTQFPSHSVIEKGQTVTLRCDPISGHDNLYWYRRVMGKEIKFLLHFVKESKQDESGMPNNRFLAERTGGTYSTLKVQPAELEDSGVYFCASSPGQLPSNQPQHFGDGTRLSIL.

This clone showed up just a few times. DNA for the CDR3: TGTGCCAGCAGTACGACACCGAACTATGGCTACACCTTC. The encoded protein is CASSTTPNYGYTF. V gene TRBV28 combines with J gene TRBJ1-2; no clear D gene. CDR3 length: 13 residues. Germline V gene data show CDR1 as MDHEN and CDR2 as SYDVKM. Trimming shortened V by 5 bases and J by 2 bases, and 9 bases separated the two germline ends.

The chain links TRBV11-3 to TRBJ2-1; possible D gene TRBD2, 5 bases. There are 14 residues in the CDR3. The V gene's germline CDR1 is SGHNT and CDR2 YENEEA. Trimming cost V 5 bases and J 13 bases, with 21 bases left between them. The CDR3 region has the DNA TGTGCCAGCAGCCCAATCCTCGGGGTAAGGGAACAGTTCTTC. Its protein is CASSPILGVREQFF.

The rearrangement joins TRBV11-2 to TRBJ2-1, with 10 bases matching TRBD1. The ends lost 3 bases at V and 8 bases at J; junction bases unmatched: 4. CDR3 size: 14 residues. Per germline, CDR1 SGHAT and CDR2 FQNNGV. In DNA form, the CDR3 reads TGTGCCAGCAGCTTGACAGGGGGCGGCGATGAGCAGTTCTTC. Its translation is CASSLTGGGDEQFF.

The rearrangement joins TRBV10-3 to TRBJ1-6, with 9 bases identical to TRBD1. From germline, CDR1 is ENHRY and CDR2 SYGVKD. This CDR3 is built from 20 residues. Trimming at V came to 4 bases and at J to 2 bases, leaving 15 bases not matched to a gene. CDR3 protein: CAISASPGTGSSTYNSPLHF. The CDR3 nucleotides read TGTGCCATCAGTGCAAGTCCAGGGACAGGGAGTAGCACCTATAATTCACCCCTCCACTTT.

The genes are TRBV28 and TRBJ1-1; 10 bases are shared with TRBD1. Germline V gene data show CDR1 as MDHEN and CDR2 as SYDVKM. This CDR3 has 15 amino acids. Trimming took 6 bases from V and 4 from J; bases not matched to a gene: 8. CDR3: CASSSRQGAGTEAFF. In DNA, the CDR3 is TGTGCCAGCAGCAGCCGACAGGGGGCGGGCACTGAAGCTTTCTTT.

The V call is TRBV21-1, the J call TRBJ2-2; the DNA was not used to check the table's D call, TRBD2. TRBV21-1 is termed a pseudogene. This CDR3 comprises 17 residues. The CDR3 sequence is CASSKAGLAGPHGELFF. The CDR3, as DNA: TGTGCCAGCAGCAAAGCGGGACTAGCGGGGCCCCACGGGGAGCTGTTTTTT.

The V and J genes are TRBV5-1 and TRBJ1-1; D unresolved. CDR1 and CDR2 (germline): SGHRS, YFSETQ. Between the trimmed V and J ends, which lost 0 bases and 2 bases, there was a span of 26 bases. CDR3 length: 20 residues. DNA for the CDR3: TGCGCCAGCAGCTTGGCCTTGGGAGGGATCTCGACTTCTTCAAACACTGAAGCTTTCTTT. Amino acid sequence: CASSLALGGISTSSNTEAFF.

As regards this clone: A read error may account for a junction end that differs from germline. This sequence joins TRBV9 and TRBJ1-1; D might be TRBD1 (5 bases). CDR3 length equals 14 residues. Germline CDR1 is SGDLS and CDR2 is YYNGEE. CDR3 nucleotides: TGTGCGAGCACCCGGCGACAGATGAACACTGAAGCTTTCTTT. Encoded protein: CASTRRQMNTEAFF.

The V call is TRBV6-5, the J call TRBJ2-5; 7 bases are a match to TRBD1. Germline V gene sequence: CDR1 MNHEY, CDR2 SVGAGI. The CDR3 has 14 amino acids. The V and J ends lost 5 bases and 4 bases, in that order; junction bases with no gene match: 7. CDR3 protein: CASSRQGPAETQYF. The CDR3 DNA reads as TGTGCCAGCAGTAGACAGGGTCCTGCAGAGACCCAGTACTTC.

This clone was picked up one time. The V call is TRBV21-1, the J call TRBJ2-6; the D call in the table, TRBD1, was not verified against the DNA. TRBV21-1 is reported as a pseudogene. The length of the CDR3 is 19 residues. CDR3 sequence: CASSHRDRGHTSGANVLTF. The CDR3 region has the DNA TGTGCCAGCAGCCACCGGGACAGGGGCCACACCTCTGGGGCCAACGTCCTGACTTTC.

For this clone: The sample contains more than one DNA sequence encoding this CDR3. The chain links TRBV28 to TRBJ1-5; 8 nucleotides match TRBD1. Unmatched junction bases numbered 1, after V lost 4 bases and J lost 2 bases. This CDR3 comprises 14 residues. In germline, CDR1 is MDHEN, CDR2 SYDVKM. This CDR3 is CASSSGGGNQPQHF. The CDR3 nucleotides read TGTGCCAGCAGTTCAGGGGGCGGCAATCAGCCCCAGCATTTT.

The V and J genes are TRBV7-9 and TRBJ1-1; the D is unclear. The germline V and J ends were trimmed by 4 bases and 7 bases, with 10 bases remaining between them. The germline CDR1 and CDR2 sequences are SEHNR and FQNEAQ (reference sequence). The CDR3 sequence is 12 residues long. The CDR3 spells CASSYNRGEAFF. The DNA for the CDR3 is TGTGCCAGCAGCTACAACCGGGGTGAAGCTTTCTTT.